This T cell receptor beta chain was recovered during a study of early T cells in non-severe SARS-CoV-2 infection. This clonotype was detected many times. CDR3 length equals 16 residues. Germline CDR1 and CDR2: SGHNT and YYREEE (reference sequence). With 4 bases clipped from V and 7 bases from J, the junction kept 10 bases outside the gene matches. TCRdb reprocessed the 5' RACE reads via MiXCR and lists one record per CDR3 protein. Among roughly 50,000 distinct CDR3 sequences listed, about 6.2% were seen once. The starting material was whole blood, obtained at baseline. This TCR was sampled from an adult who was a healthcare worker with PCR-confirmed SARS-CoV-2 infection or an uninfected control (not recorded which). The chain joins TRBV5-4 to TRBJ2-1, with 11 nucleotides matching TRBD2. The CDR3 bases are TGTGCCAGCAGCGCTTTACTAGCGGGAGAGGGGAATGAGCAGTTCTTC. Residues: CASSALLAGEGNEQFF.